This TCR beta chain appears in the sequencing data of a study of shared clonotypes between healthy human individuals. A CD45RA+ naive subset and a CD45RA-negative memory subset were split from CD4+ cells. J lost 5 bases, V lost 4 bases, and 3 bases had no gene match. The CDR3 loop spans 15 amino acids. CDR1 and CDR2 (germline): SGHNT, YYREEE (reference sequence). Roughly 200 ng DNA, approximately 31,000 T cell genomes, went into each sorted-subset replicate PCR. The protocol was immunoSEQ multiplex PCR, while the TCRdb copy is restricted to in-frame clones and leaves out a portion. The sample has roughly 2.6 million clones, roughly nine tenths seen once.

Sequenced sample: naive CD4+ T cells sorted from blood. Indicated subset: CD45RA+ positively selected. V is TRBV5-4 and J is TRBJ2-1; 13 bases are shared with TRBD2. The origin of this receptor is a man between 18 and 29 years old in good health. The CDR3, as DNA: TGTGCCAGCAGCCAACTAGCGGGGGGGGACAATGAGCAGTTCTTC. Translation: CASSQLAGGDNEQFF. Based on the CDR3 plus reference TRBV5-4 and TRBJ2-1, the full variable domain is ETGVTQSPTHLIKTRGQQVTLRCSSQSGHNTVSWYQQALGQGPQFIFQYYREEENGRGNFPPRFSGLQFPNYSSELNVNALELDDSALYLCASSQLAGGDNEQFFGPGTRLTVL.